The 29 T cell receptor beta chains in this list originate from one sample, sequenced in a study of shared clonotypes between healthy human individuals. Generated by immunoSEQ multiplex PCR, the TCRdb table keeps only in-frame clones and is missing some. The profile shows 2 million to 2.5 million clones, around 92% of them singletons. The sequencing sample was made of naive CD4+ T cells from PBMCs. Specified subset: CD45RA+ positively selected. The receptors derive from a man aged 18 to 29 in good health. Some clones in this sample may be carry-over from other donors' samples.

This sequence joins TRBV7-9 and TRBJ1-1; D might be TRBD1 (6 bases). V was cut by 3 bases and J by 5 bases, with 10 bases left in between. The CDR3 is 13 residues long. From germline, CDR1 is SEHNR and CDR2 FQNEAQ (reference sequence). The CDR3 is CASSFLQGTEAFF. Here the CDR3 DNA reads TGTGCCAGCAGCTTCCTTCAGGGGACTGAAGCTTTCTTT.

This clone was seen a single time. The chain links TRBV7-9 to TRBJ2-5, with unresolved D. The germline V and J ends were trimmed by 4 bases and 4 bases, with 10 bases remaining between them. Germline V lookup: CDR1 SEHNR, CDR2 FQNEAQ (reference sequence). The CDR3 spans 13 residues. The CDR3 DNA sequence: TGTGCCAGCAGCTCCGACCCCGTAGAGACCCAGTACTTC. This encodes CASSSDPVETQYF.

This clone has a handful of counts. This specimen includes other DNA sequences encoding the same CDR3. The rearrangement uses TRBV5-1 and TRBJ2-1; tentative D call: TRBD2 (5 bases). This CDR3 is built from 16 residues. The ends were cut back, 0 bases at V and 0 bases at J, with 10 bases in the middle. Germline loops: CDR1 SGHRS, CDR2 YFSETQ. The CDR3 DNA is TGCGCCAGCAGCTTGGCCGGGGTCAGCTCCTACAATGAGCAGTTCTTC. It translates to CASSLAGVSSYNEQFF. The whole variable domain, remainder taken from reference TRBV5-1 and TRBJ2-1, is KAGVTQTPRYLIKTRGQQVTLSCSPISGHRSVSWYQQTPGQGLQFLFEYFSETQRNKGNFPGRFSGRQFSNSRSEMNVSTLELGDSALYLCASSLAGVSSYNEQFFGPGTRLTVL.

CDR3 residues: CASSTRGLAGSDTQYF. The CDR3 DNA reads TGTGCCAGTAGTACCCGGGGACTAGCGGGATCAGATACGCAGTATTTT. The chain recombines TRBV19 with TRBJ2-3, with 13 bases matching TRBD2. CDR3 length equals 16 residues. J lost 4 bases, V lost 4 bases, and 5 bases had no gene match. Germline CDR1 reads LNHDA; CDR2 reads SQIVND (reference sequence).

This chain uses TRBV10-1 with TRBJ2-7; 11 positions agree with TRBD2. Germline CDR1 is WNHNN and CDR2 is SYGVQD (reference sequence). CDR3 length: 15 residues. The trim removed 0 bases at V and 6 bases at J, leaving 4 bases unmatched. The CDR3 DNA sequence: TGCGCCAGCAGTGAGTCAGGACTAGCGGGCTCCGAGCAGTACTTC. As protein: CASSESGLAGSEQYF.

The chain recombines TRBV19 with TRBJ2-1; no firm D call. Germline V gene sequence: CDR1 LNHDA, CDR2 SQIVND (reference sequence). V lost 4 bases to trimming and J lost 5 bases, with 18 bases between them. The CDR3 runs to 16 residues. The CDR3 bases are TGTGCCAGTAGTAGGAAGGACGGCCTTCCGGACAATGAGCAGTTCTTC. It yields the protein CASSRKDGLPDNEQFF.

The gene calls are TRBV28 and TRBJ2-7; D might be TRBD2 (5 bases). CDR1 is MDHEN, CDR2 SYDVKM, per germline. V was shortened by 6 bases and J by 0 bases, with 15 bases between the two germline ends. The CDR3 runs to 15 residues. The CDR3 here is CASSSPAAASYEQYF. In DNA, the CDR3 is TGTGCCAGCAGCTCTCCAGCGGCGGCCTCCTACGAGCAGTACTTC.

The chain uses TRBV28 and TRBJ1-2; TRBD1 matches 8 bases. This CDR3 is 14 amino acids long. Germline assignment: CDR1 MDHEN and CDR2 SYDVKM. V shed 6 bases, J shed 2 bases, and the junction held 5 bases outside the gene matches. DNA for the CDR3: TGTGCCAGCAGCCCCAGGGGGCGCAACTATGGCTACACCTTC. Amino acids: CASSPRGRNYGYTF.

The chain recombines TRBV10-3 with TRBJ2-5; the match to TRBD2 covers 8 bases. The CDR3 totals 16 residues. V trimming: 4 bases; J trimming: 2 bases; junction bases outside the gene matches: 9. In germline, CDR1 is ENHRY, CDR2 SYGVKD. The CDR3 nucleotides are TGTGCCATCAGTGGTGAGGCTAGCGGGCGTCAAGAGACCCAGTACTTC. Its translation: CAISGEASGRQETQYF.

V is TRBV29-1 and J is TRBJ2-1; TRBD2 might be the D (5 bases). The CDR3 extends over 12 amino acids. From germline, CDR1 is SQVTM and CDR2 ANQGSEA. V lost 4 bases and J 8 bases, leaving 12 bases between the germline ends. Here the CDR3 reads CSVASGSHEQFF. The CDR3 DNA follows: TGCAGCGTTGCAAGCGGAAGCCATGAGCAGTTCTTC.

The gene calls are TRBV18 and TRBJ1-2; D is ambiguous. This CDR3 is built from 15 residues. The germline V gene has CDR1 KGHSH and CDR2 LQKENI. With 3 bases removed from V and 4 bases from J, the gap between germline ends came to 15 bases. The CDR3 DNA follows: TGTGCCAGCTCACCCCAAAGGGAAAATTTCTATGGCTACACCTTC. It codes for CASSPQRENFYGYTF.

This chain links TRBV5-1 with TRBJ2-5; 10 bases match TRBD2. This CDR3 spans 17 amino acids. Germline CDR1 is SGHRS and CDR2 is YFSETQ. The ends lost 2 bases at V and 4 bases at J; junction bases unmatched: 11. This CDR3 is CASSFRPAAGGGETQYF. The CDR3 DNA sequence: TGCGCCAGCAGCTTCCGTCCGGCAGCGGGAGGGGGAGAGACCCAGTACTTC.

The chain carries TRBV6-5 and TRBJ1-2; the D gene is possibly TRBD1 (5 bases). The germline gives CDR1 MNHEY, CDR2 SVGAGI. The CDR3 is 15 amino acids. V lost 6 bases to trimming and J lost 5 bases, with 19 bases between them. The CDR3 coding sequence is TGTGCCAGCAGGTCACCGGGGGAAGGAAGGTATGGCTACACCTTC. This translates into CASRSPGEGRYGYTF.

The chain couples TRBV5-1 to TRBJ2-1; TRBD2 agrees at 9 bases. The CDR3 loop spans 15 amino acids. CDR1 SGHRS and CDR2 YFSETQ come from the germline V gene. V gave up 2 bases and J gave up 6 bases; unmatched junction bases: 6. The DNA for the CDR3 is TGCGCCAGCAGCTTCATTAGCGGGAGAGGCAATGAGCAGTTCTTC. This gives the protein CASSFISGRGNEQFF. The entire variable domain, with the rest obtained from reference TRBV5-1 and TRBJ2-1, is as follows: KAGVTQTPRYLIKTRGQQVTLSCSPISGHRSVSWYQQTPGQGLQFLFEYFSETQRNKGNFPGRFSGRQFSNSRSEMNVSTLELGDSALYLCASSFISGRGNEQFFGPGTRLTVL.

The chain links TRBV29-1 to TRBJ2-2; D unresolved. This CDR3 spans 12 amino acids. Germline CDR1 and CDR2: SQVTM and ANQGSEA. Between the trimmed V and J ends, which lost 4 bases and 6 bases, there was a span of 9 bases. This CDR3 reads CSVGFRAGELFF. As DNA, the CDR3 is TGCAGCGTTGGTTTTCGTGCCGGGGAGCTGTTTTTT.

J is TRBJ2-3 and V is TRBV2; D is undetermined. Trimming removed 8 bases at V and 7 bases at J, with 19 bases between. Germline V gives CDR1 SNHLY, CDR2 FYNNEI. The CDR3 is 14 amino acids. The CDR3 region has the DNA TGTGCCAGCTCCCCCACTCGAGGAGTACATACGCAGTATTTT. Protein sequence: CASSPTRGVHTQYF.

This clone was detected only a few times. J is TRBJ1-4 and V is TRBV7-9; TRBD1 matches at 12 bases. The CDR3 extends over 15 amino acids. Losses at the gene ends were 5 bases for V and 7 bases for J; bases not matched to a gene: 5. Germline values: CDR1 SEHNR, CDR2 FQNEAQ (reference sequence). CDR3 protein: CASSAGTGGGEKLFF. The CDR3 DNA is TGTGCCAGCAGCGCCGGGACAGGGGGCGGTGAAAAACTGTTTTTT.

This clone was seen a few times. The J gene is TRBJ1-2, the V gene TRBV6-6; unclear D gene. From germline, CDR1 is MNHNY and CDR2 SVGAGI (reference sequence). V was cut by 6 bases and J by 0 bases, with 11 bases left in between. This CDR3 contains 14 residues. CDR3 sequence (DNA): TGTGCCAGCAGAGCTCAGAGTTCTAACTATGGCTACACCTTC. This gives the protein CASRAQSSNYGYTF.

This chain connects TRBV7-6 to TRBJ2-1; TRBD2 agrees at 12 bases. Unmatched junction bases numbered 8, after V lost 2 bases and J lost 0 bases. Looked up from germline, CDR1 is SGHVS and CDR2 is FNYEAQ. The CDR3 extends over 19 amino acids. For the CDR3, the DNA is TGTGCCAGCAGCTTAATTGGGACTAGCGGGCGAAGCTCCTACAATGAGCAGTTCTTC. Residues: CASSLIGTSGRSSYNEQFF.

The DNA for the CDR3 is TGTGCCTGGAGGACTACAGGGAGCTCCTACGAGCAGTACTTC. Its translation is CAWRTTGSSYEQYF. The chain has TRBV30 and TRBJ2-7; a possible D gene is TRBD1 (6 bases). The germline gives CDR1 GTSNPN, CDR2 SVGIG (reference sequence). V was trimmed by 3 bases and J by 0 bases, leaving 12 bases between them. The CDR3 length is 14 residues. The variable domain in full, with the rest retrieved from reference TRBV30 and TRBJ2-7, is SQTIHQWPATLVQPVGSPLSLECTVEGTSNPNLYWYRQAAGRGLQLLFYSVGIGQISSEVPQNLSASRPQDRQFILSSKKLLLSDSGFYLCAWRTTGSSYEQYFGPGTRLTVT.

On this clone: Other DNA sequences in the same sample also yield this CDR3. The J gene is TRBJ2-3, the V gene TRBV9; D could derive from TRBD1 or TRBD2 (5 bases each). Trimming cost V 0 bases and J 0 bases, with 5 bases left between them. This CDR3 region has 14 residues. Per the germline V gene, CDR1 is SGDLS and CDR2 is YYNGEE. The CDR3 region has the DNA TGTGCCAGCAGCGTAGGGGGGAGCACAGATACGCAGTATTTT. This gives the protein CASSVGGSTDTQYF.

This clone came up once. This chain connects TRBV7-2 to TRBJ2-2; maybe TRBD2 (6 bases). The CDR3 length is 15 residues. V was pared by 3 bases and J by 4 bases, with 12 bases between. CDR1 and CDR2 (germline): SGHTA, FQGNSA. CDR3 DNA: TGTGCCAGCAGCTTTCGCGGGGCGGGCACCGGGGAGCTGTTTTTT. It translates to CASSFRGAGTGELFF.

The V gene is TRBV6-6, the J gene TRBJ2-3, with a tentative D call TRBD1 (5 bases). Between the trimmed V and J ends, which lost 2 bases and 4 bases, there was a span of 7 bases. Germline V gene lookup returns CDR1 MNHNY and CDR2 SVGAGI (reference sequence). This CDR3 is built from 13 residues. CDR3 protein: CASSYQGSDTQYF. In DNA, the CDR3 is TGTGCCAGCAGTTACCAGGGCTCAGATACGCAGTATTTT.

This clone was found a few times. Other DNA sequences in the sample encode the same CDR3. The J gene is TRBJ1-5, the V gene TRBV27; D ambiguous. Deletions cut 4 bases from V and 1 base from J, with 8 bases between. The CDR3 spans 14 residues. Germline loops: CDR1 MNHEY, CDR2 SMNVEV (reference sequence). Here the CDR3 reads CASSSGVSNQPQHF. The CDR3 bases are TGTGCCAGCAGTTCCGGGGTAAGCAATCAGCCCCAGCATTTT.

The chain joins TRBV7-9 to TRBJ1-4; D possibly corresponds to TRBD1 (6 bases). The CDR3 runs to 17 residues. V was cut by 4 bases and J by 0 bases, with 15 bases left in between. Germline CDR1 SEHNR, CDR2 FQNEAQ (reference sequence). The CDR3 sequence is CASSSPGQSTTNEKLFF. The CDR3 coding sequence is TGTGCCAGCAGCTCCCCAGGACAGTCAACAACTAATGAAAAACTGTTTTTT.

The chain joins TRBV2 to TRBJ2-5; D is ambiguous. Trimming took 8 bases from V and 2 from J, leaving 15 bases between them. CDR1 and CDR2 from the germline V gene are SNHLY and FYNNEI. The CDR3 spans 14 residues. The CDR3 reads CASQENSEQETQYF. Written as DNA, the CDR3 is TGTGCCAGCCAGGAGAACAGTGAGCAAGAGACCCAGTACTTC.

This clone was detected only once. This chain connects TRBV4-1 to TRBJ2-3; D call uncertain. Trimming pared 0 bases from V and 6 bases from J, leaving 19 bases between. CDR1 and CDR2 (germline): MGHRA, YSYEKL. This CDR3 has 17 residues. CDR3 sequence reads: CASSQEGRRNLLDTQYF. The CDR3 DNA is TGCGCCAGCAGCCAAGAAGGCCGCAGAAACCTGCTCGATACGCAGTATTTT.

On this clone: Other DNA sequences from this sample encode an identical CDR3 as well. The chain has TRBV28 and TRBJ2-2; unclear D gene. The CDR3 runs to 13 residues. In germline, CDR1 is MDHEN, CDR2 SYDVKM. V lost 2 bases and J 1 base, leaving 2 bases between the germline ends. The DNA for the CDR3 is TGTGCCAGCAGTTTACAGAACACCGGGGAGCTGTTTTTT. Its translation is CASSLQNTGELFF.

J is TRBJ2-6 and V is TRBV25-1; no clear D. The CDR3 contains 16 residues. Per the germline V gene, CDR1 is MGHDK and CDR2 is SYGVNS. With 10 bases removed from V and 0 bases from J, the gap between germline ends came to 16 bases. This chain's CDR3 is CATDSYASSGANVLTF. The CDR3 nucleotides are TGTGCCACCGACTCGTATGCGAGCTCTGGGGCCAACGTCCTGACTTTC.